Listed below are T cell receptor beta chains from one sample, sequenced in a study of blood T cell repertoires in COVID-19. Sequencing was performed with immunoSEQ multiplex PCR; in TCRdb, only in-frame clones are kept and a portion is missing. Of approximately 150,000 clones in the sample, about 89% are singletons; the top ten hold around 6.3%. The sample consisted of peripheral blood. The receptors shown here come from an older man with acute or convalescent COVID-19. Each CDR3 is given with its conserved first and last residue. A D gene is named only where the DNA matches it firmly. The size of a clone is reported for some rows only, either as once, few or many, or as a class for expanded clones.

d_call: .
clone_size: once
j_call: TRBJ2-2
v_call: TRBV10-1
cdr3_aa: CASSRNRENTGELFF
cdr3_nt: TGCGCCAGCTCCCGGAACAGGGAGAACACCGGGGAGCTGTTTTTT

d_call: TRBD1
clone_size: .
j_call: TRBJ1-1
v_call: TRBV30
cdr3_aa: CAWSVGTGPLNTEAFF
cdr3_nt: TGTGCCTGGAGTGTAGGGACAGGGCCCCTGAACACTGAAGCTTTCTTT

d_call: .
clone_size: once
j_call: TRBJ2-7
v_call: TRBV5-4
cdr3_aa: CASSLDNYEQYF
cdr3_nt: TGTGCCAGCAGCTTAGACAACTACGAGCAGTACTTC

d_call: .
clone_size: .
j_call: TRBJ1-6
v_call: TRBV3-1/TRBV3-2
cdr3_aa: CASSLRDSNNSPLHF
cdr3_nt: TGTGCCAGCAGCCTTAGAGACAGTAATAATTCACCCCTCCACTTT

d_call: .
clone_size: .
j_call: TRBJ2-7
v_call: TRBV4-1
cdr3_aa: CASAILASYEQYF
cdr3_nt: TGCGCCAGTGCCATACTAGCTTCCTACGAGCAGTACTTC

d_call: .
clone_size: .
j_call: TRBJ1-1
v_call: TRBV7-8
cdr3_aa: CASSLAVPGTEAFF
cdr3_nt: TGTGCCAGCAGCTTAGCGGTACCCGGGACTGAAGCTTTCTTT

d_call: TRBD1
clone_size: .
j_call: TRBJ1-4
v_call: TRBV25-1
cdr3_aa: CASRVTGGTNEKLFF
cdr3_nt: TGTGCCAGCAGAGTTACAGGGGGAACTAATGAAAAACTGTTTTTT

d_call: .
clone_size: once
j_call: TRBJ1-1
v_call: TRBV7-8
cdr3_aa: CASSLGGGRVGAVNTEAFF
cdr3_nt: TGTGCCAGCAGCTTAGGCGGCGGGAGGGTCGGTGCGGTGAACACTGAAGCTTTCTTT

d_call: TRBD2
clone_size: .
j_call: TRBJ2-7
v_call: TRBV2
cdr3_aa: CASSRSLAGVEQYF
cdr3_nt: TGTGCCAGCAGTAGGTCTCTAGCGGGAGTAGAGCAGTACTTC

d_call: TRBD1
clone_size: .
j_call: TRBJ1-2
v_call: TRBV10-3
cdr3_aa: CAIRPGQGTNYGYTF
cdr3_nt: TGTGCCATCAGGCCGGGACAGGGGACCAACTATGGCTACACCTTC

d_call: .
clone_size: .
j_call: TRBJ2-3
v_call: TRBV5-1
cdr3_aa: CASSLEQGTDTQYF
cdr3_nt: TGCGCCAGCAGCTTGGAGCAGGGCACAGATACGCAGTATTTT

d_call: TRBD1
clone_size: .
j_call: TRBJ2-5
v_call: TRBV5-8
cdr3_aa: CASSWDRGRETQYF
cdr3_nt: TGTGCCAGCAGCTGGGATAGGGGGCGGGAGACCCAGTACTTC

d_call: TRBD1
clone_size: .
j_call: TRBJ1-1
v_call: TRBV6-2/TRBV6-3
cdr3_aa: CASSYRQGARVTEAFF
cdr3_nt: TGTGCCAGCAGTTACCGACAGGGGGCGCGCGTCACTGAAGCTTTCTTT